A selection of T cell receptor beta chains follows, all from one sample in a study of T cell repertoires in cytomegalovirus infection. One entry per CDR3 protein results from TCRdb running MiXCR on the reads. The sample has about 830,000 distinct CDR3 sequences, 30% to 35% seen once. These receptors' targets are unknown. This sample comprised cultured CD8+ T cells from PBMCs, obtained from culture after CMV antigen stimulation. The receptors were sampled from a human donor in good health (CMV status not recorded). Some clones in this sample may be carry-over from other donors' samples. Each CDR3 is given with its conserved first and last residue. Fields, in order: V gene, D gene, J gene, clone size, CDR3 protein, CDR3 DNA. D genes are given only for firm matches. A row's size may be missing; if present it is once, few, many or a size class.

>TRBV19|NA|TRBJ1-2|NA
CASSIPGTIYGYTF
TGTGCCAGTAGTATCCCCGGGACCATCTATGGCTACACCTTC
>TRBV7-9|NA|TRBJ1-5|NA
CASSPSGYSNQPQHF
TGTGCCAGCAGCCCATCAGGGTATAGCAATCAGCCCCAGCATTTT
>TRBV25-1|NA|TRBJ1-2|few
CASSEFKDRHYGYTF
TGTGCCAGCAGTGAATTCAAGGACAGACACTATGGCTACACCTTC
>TRBV7-9|TRBD2|TRBJ2-1|NA
CASSFFAGGIYNEQFF
TGTGCCAGCAGCTTCTTTGCGGGGGGTATCTACAATGAGCAGTTCTTC
>TRBV20-1|NA|TRBJ1-4|once
CNVRSREEPNEKLFF
TGCAATGTTAGGTCCCGTGAGGAACCAAATGAAAAACTGTTTTTT
>TRBV15|TRBD1|TRBJ1-5|few
CATSRGQGVDSNQPQHF
TGTGCCACCAGCAGGGGACAGGGGGTGGATAGCAATCAGCCCCAGCATTTT
>TRBV6-6|NA|TRBJ1-2|NA
CASRKFRVHYGYTF
TGTGCCAGCCGGAAATTCAGGGTACACTATGGCTACACCTTC
>TRBV7-2|NA|TRBJ1-2|many
CASSKGRQFPYGYTF
TGTGCCAGCAGCAAAGGTCGGCAGTTCCCCTATGGCTACACCTTC
>TRBV6-1|NA|TRBJ2-1|NA
CASSEYGTKRYEQFF
TGTGCCAGCAGTGAATACGGGACAAAAAGGTATGAGCAGTTCTTC
>TRBV27|NA|TRBJ1-6|few
CASRGGLGNSPLHF
TGTGCCAGCAGGGGAGGACTGGGTAATTCACCCCTCCACTTT
>TRBV28|TRBD2|TRBJ2-1|few
CASSLIKRGGTNEQFF
TGTGCCAGCAGTCTAATAAAGCGGGGGGGCACAAATGAGCAGTTCTTC
>TRBV6-2/TRBV6-3|TRBD1|TRBJ2-3|NA
CASSYPPDRGRTDTQYF
TGTGCCAGCAGTTACCCTCCGGACAGGGGGCGCACAGATACGCAGTATTTT
>TRBV24-1|NA|TRBJ2-1|many
CATSAGNSYNEQFF
TGTGCCACCAGTGCTGGGAACTCCTACAATGAGCAGTTCTTC
>TRBV6-1|NA|TRBJ2-6|NA
CASFRDGANVQTF
TGTGCCAGTTTTAGGGATGGGGCCAACGTCCAGACTTTC
>TRBV6-5|NA|TRBJ1-6|NA
CASSYSFNSPLHF
TGTGCCAGCAGTTATTCGTTTAATTCACCCCTCCACTTT
>TRBV5-5|NA|TRBJ2-1|few
CASSPIPSSYNEQFF
TGTGCCAGCAGTCCCATCCCGAGCTCCTACAATGAGCAGTTCTTC
>TRBV19|TRBD2|TRBJ2-1|NA
CASSIMGGNEQFF
TGTGCCAGTAGTATAATGGGAGGGAATGAGCAGTTCTTC
>TRBV27|NA|TRBJ2-6|many
CASSLSISGANVLTF
TGTGCCAGCAGTTTATCCATCTCTGGGGCCAACGTCCTGACTTTC
>TRBV6-2/TRBV6-3|TRBD1|TRBJ2-2|few
CASSIQYRGDTTGELFF
TGTGCCAGCAGCATACAATACAGGGGAGATACCACCGGGGAGCTGTTTTTT
>TRBV6-2/TRBV6-3|NA|TRBJ1-2|many
CAVGPYGYTF
TGTGCCGTGGGACCCTATGGCTACACCTTC
>TRBV7-9|NA|TRBJ2-1|few
CASSWTVPNEQFF
TGTGCCAGCAGCTGGACGGTCCCCAATGAGCAGTTCTTC
>TRBV10-2|NA|TRBJ2-7|NA
CARSPHYPGSYEQYF
TGCGCCAGGAGCCCACACTACCCAGGGAGCTACGAGCAGTACTTC
>TRBV7-6|NA|TRBJ1-5|many
CASSPTIASINQPQHF
TGTGCCAGCAGCCCTACCATCGCCTCAATCAATCAGCCCCAGCATTTT
>TRBV7-2|TRBD1|TRBJ2-2|few
CASSPRTGAITGELFF
TGTGCCAGCAGCCCACGGACAGGGGCGATCACCGGGGAGCTGTTTTTT
>TRBV28|TRBD2|TRBJ2-3|NA
CASSIVAGQSTDTQYF
TGTGCCAGCAGTATTGTAGCGGGTCAAAGCACAGATACGCAGTATTTT
>TRBV4-1|TRBD2|TRBJ2-7|NA
CASSQDRSGGAEEQYF
TGTGCCAGCAGCCAAGATAGGAGCGGGGGGGCCGAAGAGCAGTACTTC
>TRBV7-9|NA|TRBJ1-1|NA
CASSSQDAAFF
TGTGCCAGCAGCTCCCAGGACGCGGCTTTCTTT